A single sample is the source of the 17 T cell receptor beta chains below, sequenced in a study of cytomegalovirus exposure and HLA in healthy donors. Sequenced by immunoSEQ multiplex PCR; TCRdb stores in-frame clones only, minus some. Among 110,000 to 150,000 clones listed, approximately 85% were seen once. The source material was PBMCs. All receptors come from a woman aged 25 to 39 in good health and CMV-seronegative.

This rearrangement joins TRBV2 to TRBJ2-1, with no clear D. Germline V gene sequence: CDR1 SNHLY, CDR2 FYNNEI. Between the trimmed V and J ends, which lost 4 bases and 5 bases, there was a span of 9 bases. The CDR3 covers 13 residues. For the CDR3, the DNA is TGTGCCAGCAGTGGAGTCTCGGACAATGAGCAGTTCTTC. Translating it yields CASSGVSDNEQFF. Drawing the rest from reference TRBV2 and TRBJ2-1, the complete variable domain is EPEVTQTPSHQVTQMGQEVILRCVPISNHLYFYWYRQILGQKVEFLVSFYNNEISEKSEIFDDQFSVERPDGSNFTLKIRSTKLEDSAMYFCASSGVSDNEQFFGPGTRLTVL.

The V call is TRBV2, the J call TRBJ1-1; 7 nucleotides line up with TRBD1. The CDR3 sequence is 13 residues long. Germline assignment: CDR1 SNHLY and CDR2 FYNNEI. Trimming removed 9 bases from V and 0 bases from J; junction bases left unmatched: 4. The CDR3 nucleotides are TGTGCCAGTTCAGGGGGTGTGAACACTGAAGCTTTCTTT. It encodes CASSGGVNTEAFF.

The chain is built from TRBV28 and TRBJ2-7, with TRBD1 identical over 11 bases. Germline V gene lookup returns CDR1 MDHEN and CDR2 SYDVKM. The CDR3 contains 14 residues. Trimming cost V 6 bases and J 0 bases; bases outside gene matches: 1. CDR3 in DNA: TGTGCCAGCAGCGGGACAGGGGGCTCCTACGAGCAGTACTTC. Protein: CASSGTGGSYEQYF. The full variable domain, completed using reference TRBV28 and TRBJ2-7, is DVKVTQSSRYLVKRTGEKVFLECVQDMDHENMFWYRQDPGLGLRLIYFSYDVKMKEKGDIPEGYSVSREKKERFSLILESASTNQTSMYLCASSGTGGSYEQYFGPGTRLTVT.

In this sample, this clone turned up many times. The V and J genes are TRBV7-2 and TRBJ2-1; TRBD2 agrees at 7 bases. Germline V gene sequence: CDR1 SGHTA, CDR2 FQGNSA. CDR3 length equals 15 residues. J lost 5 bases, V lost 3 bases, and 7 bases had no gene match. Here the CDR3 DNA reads TGTGCCAGCAGCTTCGAGGGAGGGCCACACAATGAGCAGTTCTTC. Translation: CASSFEGGPHNEQFF.

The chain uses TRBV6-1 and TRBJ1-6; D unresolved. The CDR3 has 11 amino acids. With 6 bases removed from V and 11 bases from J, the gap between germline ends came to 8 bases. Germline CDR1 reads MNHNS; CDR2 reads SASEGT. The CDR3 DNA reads TGTGCCAGCAGGTCAGGTACACCCCTCCACTTT. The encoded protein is CASRSGTPLHF.

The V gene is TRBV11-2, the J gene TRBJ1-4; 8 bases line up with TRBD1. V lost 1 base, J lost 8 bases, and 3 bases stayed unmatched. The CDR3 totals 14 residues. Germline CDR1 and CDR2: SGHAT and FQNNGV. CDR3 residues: CASSLGQGSEKLFF. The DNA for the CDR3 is TGTGCCAGCAGCTTAGGACAGGGGTCCGAAAAACTGTTTTTT.

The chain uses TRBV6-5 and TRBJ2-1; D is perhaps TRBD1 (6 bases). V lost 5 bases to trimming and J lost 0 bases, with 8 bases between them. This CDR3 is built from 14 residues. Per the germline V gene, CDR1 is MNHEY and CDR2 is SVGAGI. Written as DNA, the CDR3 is TGTGCCAGCAGTCGGACAGTCTCCTACAATGAGCAGTTCTTC. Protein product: CASSRTVSYNEQFF.

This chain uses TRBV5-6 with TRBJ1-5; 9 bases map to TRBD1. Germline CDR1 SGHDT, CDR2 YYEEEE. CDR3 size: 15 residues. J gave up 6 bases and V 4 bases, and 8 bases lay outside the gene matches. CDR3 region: CASSLTGTGFQPQHF. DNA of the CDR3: TGTGCCAGCAGCCTTACCGGGACAGGGTTTCAGCCCCAGCATTTT. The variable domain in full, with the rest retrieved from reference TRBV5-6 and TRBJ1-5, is DAGVTQSPTHLIKTRGQQVTLRCSPKSGHDTVSWYQQALGQGPQFIFQYYEEEERQRGNFPDRFSGHQFPNYSSELNVNALLLGDSALYLCASSLTGTGFQPQHFGDGTRLSIL.

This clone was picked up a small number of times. CDR3 residues: CASSVGGTEPRQYF. The CDR3 region has the DNA TGTGCCAGCAGCGTAGGCGGGACAGAGCCCAGGCAGTACTTC. The V call is TRBV9, the J call TRBJ2-7; possible D gene TRBD1, 7 bases. This CDR3 spans 14 amino acids. The germline CDR1 and CDR2 sequences are SGDLS and YYNGEE. The V end was cut by 0 bases, the J end by 9 bases, with 16 bases between.

CDR3 amino acids: CASSPRTGIRDTQYF. In DNA form, the CDR3 reads TGTGCCAGCTCACCTCGGACAGGGATTCGAGATACGCAGTATTTT. This chain joins TRBV18 and TRBJ2-3, with TRBD1 identical over 8 bases. Unmatched junction bases numbered 7, after V lost 3 bases and J lost 5 bases. The CDR3 is made up of 15 amino acids. Looked up from germline, CDR1 is KGHSH and CDR2 is LQKENI. The whole variable domain, filled in from reference TRBV18 and TRBJ2-3, reads NAGVMQNPRHLVRRRGQEARLRCSPMKGHSHVYWYRQLPEEGLKFMVYLQKENIIDESGMPKERFSAEFPKEGPSILRIQQVVRGDSAAYFCASSPRTGIRDTQYFGPGTRLTVL.

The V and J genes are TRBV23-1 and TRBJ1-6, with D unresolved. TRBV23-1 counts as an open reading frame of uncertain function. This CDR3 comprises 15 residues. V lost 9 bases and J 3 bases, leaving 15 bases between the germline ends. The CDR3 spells CASQSRLHYNSPLHF. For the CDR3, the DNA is TGCGCCAGTCAGAGTAGACTGCACTATAATTCACCCCTCCACTTT.

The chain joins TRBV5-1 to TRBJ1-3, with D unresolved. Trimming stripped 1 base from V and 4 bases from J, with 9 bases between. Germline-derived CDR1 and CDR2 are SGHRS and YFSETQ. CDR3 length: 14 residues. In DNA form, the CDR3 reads TGCGCCAGCAGCTTGTCGGGTTACGGAAACACCATATATTTT. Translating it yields CASSLSGYGNTIYF.

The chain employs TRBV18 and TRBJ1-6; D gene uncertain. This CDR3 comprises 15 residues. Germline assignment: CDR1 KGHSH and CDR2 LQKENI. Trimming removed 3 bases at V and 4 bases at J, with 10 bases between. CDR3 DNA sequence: TGTGCCAGCTCACCGGTCGGGAATTATAATTCACCCCTCCACTTT. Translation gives CASSPVGNYNSPLHF.

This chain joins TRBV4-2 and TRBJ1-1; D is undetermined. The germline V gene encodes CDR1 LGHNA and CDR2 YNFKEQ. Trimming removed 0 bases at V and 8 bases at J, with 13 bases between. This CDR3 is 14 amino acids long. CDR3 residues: CASSQDLRTSEAFF. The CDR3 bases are TGTGCCAGCAGCCAAGATCTTCGGACTTCCGAAGCTTTCTTT.

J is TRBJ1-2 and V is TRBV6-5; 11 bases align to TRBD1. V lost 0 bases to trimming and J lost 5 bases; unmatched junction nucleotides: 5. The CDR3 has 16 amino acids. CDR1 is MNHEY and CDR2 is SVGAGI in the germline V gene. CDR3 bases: TGTGCCAGCAGTTACTCCCCTGGACAGGGGGCATATGGCTACACCTTC. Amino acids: CASSYSPGQGAYGYTF.

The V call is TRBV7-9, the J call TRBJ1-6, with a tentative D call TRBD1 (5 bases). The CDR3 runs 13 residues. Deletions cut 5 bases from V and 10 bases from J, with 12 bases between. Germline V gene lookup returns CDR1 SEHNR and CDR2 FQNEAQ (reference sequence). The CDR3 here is CASSPVGVSPLHF. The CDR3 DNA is TGTGCCAGCAGCCCAGTAGGGGTATCACCCCTCCACTTT.

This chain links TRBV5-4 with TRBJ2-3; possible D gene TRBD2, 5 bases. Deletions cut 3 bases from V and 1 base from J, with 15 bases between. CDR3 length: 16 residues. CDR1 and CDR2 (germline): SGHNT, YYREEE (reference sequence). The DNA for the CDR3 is TGTGCCAGCAGCTCGGACTTCTCCGCTCGCACAGATACGCAGTATTTT. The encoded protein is CASSSDFSARTDTQYF. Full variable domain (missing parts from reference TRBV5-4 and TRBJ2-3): ETGVTQSPTHLIKTRGQQVTLRCSSQSGHNTVSWYQQALGQGPQFIFQYYREEENGRGNFPPRFSGLQFPNYSSELNVNALELDDSALYLCASSSDFSARTDTQYFGPGTRLTVL.